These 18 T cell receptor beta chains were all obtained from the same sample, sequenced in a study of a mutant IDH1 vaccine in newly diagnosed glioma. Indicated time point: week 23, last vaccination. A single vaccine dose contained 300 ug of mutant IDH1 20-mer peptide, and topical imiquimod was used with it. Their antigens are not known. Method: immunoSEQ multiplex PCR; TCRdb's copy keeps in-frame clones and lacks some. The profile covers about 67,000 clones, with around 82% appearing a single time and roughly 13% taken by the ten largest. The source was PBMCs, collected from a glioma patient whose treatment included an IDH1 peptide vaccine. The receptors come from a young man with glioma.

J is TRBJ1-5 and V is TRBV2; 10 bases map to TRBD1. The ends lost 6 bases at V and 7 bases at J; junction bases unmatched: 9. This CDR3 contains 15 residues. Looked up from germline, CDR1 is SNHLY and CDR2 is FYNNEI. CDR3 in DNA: TGTGCCAGCAGGGCTGGGACAGGGGAACAGCAGCCCCAGCATTTT. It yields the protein CASRAGTGEQQPQHF.

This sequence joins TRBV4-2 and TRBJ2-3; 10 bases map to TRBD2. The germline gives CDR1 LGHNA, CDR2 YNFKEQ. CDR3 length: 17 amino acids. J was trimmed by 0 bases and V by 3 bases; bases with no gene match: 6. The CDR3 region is CASSQAGTSVSTDTQYF. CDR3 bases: TGTGCCAGCAGCCAGGCCGGGACTAGCGTTAGCACAGATACGCAGTATTTT.

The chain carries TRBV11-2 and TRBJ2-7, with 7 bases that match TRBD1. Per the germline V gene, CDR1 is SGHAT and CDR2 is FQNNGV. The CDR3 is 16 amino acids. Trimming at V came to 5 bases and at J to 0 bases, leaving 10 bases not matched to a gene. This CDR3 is CASSVPPGTVSYEQYF. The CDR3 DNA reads TGTGCCAGCAGCGTACCACCCGGGACAGTCTCCTACGAGCAGTACTTC.

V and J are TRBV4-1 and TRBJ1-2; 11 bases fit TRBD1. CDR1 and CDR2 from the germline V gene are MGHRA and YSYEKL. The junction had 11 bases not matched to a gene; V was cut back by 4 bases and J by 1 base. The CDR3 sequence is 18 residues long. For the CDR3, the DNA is TGCGCCAGCAGCCCTATACCGGGACAGGGGGGCGTTAACTATGGCTACACCTTC. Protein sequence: CASSPIPGQGGVNYGYTF.

The CDR3: CASSRPGQGEAFF. CDR3 DNA: TGTGCCAGCAGCCGCCCGGGACAGGGTGAAGCTTTCTTT. The rearrangement links TRBV28 to TRBJ1-1; the match to TRBD1 covers 9 bases. Looked up from germline, CDR1 is MDHEN and CDR2 is SYDVKM. The CDR3 spans 13 residues. Unmatched junction bases numbered 6, after V lost 6 bases and J lost 7 bases.

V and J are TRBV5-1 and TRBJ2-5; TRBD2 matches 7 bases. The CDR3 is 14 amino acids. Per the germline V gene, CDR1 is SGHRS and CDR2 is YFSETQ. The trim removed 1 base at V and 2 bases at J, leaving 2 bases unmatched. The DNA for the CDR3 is TGCGCCAGCAGCTTGACGGGGGGACAAGAGACCCAGTACTTC. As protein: CASSLTGGQETQYF.

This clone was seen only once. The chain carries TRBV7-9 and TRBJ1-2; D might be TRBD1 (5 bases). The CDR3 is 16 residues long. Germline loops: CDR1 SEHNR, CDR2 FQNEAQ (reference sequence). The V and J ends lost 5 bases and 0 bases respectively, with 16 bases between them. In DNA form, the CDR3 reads TGTGCCAGCAGCCTTAGAGGTGGGGCAGCTAACTATGGCTACACCTTC. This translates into CASSLRGGAANYGYTF.

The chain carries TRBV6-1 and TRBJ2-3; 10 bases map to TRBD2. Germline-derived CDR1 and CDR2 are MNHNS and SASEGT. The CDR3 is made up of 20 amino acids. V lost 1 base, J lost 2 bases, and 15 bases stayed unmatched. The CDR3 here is CASSEGLGLARWLYTDTQYF. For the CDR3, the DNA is TGTGCCAGCAGTGAAGGACTGGGACTAGCGCGGTGGCTCTACACAGATACGCAGTATTTT.

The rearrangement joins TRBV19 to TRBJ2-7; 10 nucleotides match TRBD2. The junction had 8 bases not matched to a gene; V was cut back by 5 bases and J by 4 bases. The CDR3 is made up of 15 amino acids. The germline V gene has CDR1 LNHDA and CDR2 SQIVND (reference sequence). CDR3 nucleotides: TGTGCCAGTAGTCCGGGACTAGCGCCCCTTTACGAGCAGTACTTC. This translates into CASSPGLAPLYEQYF.

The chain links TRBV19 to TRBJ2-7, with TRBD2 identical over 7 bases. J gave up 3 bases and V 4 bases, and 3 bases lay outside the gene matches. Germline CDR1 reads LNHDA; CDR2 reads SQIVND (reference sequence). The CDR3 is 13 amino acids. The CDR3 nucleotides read TGTGCCAGTAGTACTAGCGGAAACTACGAGCAGTACTTC. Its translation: CASSTSGNYEQYF.

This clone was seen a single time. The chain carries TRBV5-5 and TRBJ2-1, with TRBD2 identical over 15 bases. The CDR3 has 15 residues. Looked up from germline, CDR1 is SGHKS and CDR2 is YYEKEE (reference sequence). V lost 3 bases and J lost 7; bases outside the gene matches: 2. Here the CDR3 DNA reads TGTGCCAGCAGCTGGGGACTAGCGGGGGGTAATGAGCAGTTCTTC. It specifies CASSWGLAGGNEQFF.

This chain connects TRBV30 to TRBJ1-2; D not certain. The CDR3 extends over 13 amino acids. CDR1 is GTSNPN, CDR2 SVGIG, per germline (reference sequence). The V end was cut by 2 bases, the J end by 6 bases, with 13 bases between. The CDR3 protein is CAWSPADWDGYTF. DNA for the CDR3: TGTGCCTGGAGTCCTGCCGACTGGGATGGCTACACCTTC.

The CDR3 loop reads CASSQDAGAGELFF. DNA of the CDR3: TGTGCCAGCAGCCAAGATGCGGGAGCCGGGGAGCTGTTTTTT. The rearrangement uses TRBV4-2 and TRBJ2-2; TRBD2 matches at 7 bases. This CDR3 is 14 amino acids long. CDR1 and CDR2 from the germline V gene are LGHNA and YNFKEQ. The J segment lost 6 bases and the V segment lost 0 bases, leaving 1 base of the junction unmatched.

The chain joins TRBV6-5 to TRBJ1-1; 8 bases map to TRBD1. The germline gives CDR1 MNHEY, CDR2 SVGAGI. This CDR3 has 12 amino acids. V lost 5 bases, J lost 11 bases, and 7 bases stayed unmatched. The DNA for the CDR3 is TGTGCCAGCAGTAGCAGGGGGCAGGAGGCTTTCTTT. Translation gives CASSSRGQEAFF.

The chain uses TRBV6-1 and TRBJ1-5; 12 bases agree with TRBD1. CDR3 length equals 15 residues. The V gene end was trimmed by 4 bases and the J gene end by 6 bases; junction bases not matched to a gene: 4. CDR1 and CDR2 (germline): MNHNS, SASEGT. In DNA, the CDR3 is TGTGCCAGCAGTGGCCGGGACAGGGGGCTTCAGCCCCAGCATTTT. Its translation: CASSGRDRGLQPQHF.

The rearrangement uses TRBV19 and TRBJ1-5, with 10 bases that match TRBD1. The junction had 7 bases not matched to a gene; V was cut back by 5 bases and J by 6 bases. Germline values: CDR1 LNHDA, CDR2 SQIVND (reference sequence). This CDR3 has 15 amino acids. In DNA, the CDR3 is TGTGCCAGTAGTTCCCGGACAGGGGGTCGTCAGCCCCAGCATTTT. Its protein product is CASSSRTGGRQPQHF.

The CDR3 here is CASSPQETQYF. The CDR3 DNA is TGTGCCAGCAGTCCGCAAGAGACCCAGTACTTC. The rearrangement uses TRBV7-2 and TRBJ2-5; D is unresolved. Trimming took 6 bases from V and 2 from J, leaving 4 bases between them. The germline V gene has CDR1 SGHTA and CDR2 FQGNSA. CDR3 length: 11 residues.

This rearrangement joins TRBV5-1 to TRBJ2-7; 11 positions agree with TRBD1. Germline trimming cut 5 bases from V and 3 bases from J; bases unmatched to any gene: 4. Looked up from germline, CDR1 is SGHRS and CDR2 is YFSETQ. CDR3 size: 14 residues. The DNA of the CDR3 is TGCGCCAGCAGGCGGGGACAGGGGGGCTACGAGCAGTACTTC. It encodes CASRRGQGGYEQYF.